Following are 2 T cell receptor beta chains from one sample sequenced in a study of T cell responses to AZD1222 COVID-19 vaccine. Assay used: immunoSEQ multiplex PCR; TCRdb lists only in-frame clones, some missing. The table lists over 150,000 clones, approximately 90% of them singletons. The sequencing here drew on peripheral blood, taken on day 0 of AZD1222 vaccination. The receptors originated from an adult in good health.

The gene calls are TRBV27 and TRBJ2-5; either TRBD1 or TRBD2 may fit D (6 bases each). The ends were cut back, 5 bases at V and 5 bases at J, with 12 bases in the middle. CDR1 MNHEY and CDR2 SMNVEV come from the germline V gene (reference sequence). The CDR3 is 13 amino acids. The CDR3: CASSRQEGETQYF. CDR3 in DNA: TGTGCCAGCAGTCGACAGGAGGGCGAGACCCAGTACTTC.

V gene TRBV28 combines with J gene TRBJ2-7; no clear D. Trimming left V 6 bases short and J 5 bases short, with 20 bases between. This CDR3 region has 15 residues. Per germline, CDR1 MDHEN and CDR2 SYDVKM. In DNA, the CDR3 is TGTGCCAGCAGCCGCCTCGGGTCCTCGGACGACGAGCAGTACTTC. It codes for CASSRLGSSDDEQYF.